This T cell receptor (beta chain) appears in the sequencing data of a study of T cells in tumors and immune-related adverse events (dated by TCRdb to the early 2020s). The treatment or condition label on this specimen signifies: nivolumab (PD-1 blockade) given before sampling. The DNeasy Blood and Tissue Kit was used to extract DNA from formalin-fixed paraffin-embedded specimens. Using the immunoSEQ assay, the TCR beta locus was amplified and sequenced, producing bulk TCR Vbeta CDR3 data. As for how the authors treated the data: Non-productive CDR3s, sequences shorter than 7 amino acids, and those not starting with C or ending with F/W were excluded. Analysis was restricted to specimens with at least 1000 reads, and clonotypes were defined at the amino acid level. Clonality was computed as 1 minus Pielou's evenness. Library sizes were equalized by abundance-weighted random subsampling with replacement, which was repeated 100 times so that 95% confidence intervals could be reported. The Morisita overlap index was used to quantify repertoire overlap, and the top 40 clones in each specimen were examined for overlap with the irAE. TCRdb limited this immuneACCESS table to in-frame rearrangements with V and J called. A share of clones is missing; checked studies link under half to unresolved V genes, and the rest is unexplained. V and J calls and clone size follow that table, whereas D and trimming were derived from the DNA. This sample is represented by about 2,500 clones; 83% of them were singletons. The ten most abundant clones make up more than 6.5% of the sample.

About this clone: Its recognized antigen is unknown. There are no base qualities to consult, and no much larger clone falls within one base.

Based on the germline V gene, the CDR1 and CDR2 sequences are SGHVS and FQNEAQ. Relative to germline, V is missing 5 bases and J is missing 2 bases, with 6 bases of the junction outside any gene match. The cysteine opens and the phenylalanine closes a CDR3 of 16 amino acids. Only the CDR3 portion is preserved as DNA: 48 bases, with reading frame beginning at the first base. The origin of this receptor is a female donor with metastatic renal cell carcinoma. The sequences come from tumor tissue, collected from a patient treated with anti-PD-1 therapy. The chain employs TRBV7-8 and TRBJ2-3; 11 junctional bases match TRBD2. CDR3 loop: CASSPIAGGNTDTQYF. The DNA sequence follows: TGTGCCAGCAGCCCCATAGCGGGGGGGAACACAGATACGCAGTATTTT.